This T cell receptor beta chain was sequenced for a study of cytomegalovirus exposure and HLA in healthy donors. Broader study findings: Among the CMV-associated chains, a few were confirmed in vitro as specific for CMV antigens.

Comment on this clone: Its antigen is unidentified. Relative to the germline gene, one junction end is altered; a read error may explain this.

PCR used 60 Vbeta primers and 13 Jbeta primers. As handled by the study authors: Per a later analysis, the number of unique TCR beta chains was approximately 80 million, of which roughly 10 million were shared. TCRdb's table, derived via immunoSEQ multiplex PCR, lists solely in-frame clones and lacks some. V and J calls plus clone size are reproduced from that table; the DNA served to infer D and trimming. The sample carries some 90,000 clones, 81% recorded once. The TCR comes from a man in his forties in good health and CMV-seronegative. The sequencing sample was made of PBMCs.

The CDR3, as DNA: TGTGCCTGGATAAGTTCGCAGGGTCCTAACTTC. Its translation: CAWISSQGPNF. V and J are TRBV30 and TRBJ2-5; D possibly corresponds to TRBD1 (5 bases). Germline V gene data show CDR1 as GTSNPN and CDR2 as SVGIG (reference sequence). The CDR3 loop spans 11 amino acids. Drawing the rest from reference TRBV30 and TRBJ2-5, the complete variable domain is SQTIHQWPATLVQPVGSPLSLECTVEGTSNPNLYWYRQAAGRGLQLLFYSVGIGQISSEVPQNLSASRPQDRQFILSSKKLLLSDSGFYLCAWISSQGPNFGPGTRLLVL.